This entry concerns a single TCR beta chain. Its antigen is not identified. The length of the CDR3 is 17 residues. Trimming shortened V by 10 bases and J by 0 bases, and 22 bases separated the two germline ends. Germline V gene data show CDR1 as SGHVS and CDR2 as FQNEAQ. The library targeted TCRbeta and was prepared with unique molecular identifiers. TCRdb passed the PCR reads through MiXCR, listing each CDR3 protein once. This repertoire shows around 960,000 distinct CDR3 sequences, about 31% found once; its top ten account for about 28%. This sample was taken from a study of T-cell reconstitution after alpha-beta-depleted transplantation in children. General study findings and limits: Several hundred graft clones that had expanded were reportedly the source of alpha-beta T cells about two months after transplant. T cells produced anew were the main source of T-cell counts and diversity one year after transplant. Recipient T cells and thymic progenitors that survived gave rise to the high TCRbeta diversity observed at day 60 in some patients.

The sequence came from a boy in the first two years of life who had a stem cell transplant for SCID, so the T cells may come from the graft donor. This rearrangement joins TRBV7-8 to TRBJ2-1, with a weak D call TRBD1 (5 bases). Material: PBMCs, mostly from graft donor cells, obtained 360 days after TCRalphabeta/CD19-depleted stem cell transplant. CDR3 DNA sequence: TGTGCCATCCAATCATCAGGGTTTTACACCTCCTACAATGAGCAGTTCTTC. Translating gives CAIQSSGFYTSYNEQFF.